This T cell receptor (beta chain) was recorded in a study of cytomegalovirus exposure and HLA in healthy donors. Findings of the study overall: Cytomegalovirus association was listed for 164 TCR beta chains.

On this clone: Its antigen is currently unknown.

The ends lost 6 bases at V and 4 bases at J; junction bases unmatched: 3. This CDR3 comprises 13 residues. Germline assignment: CDR1 SGHRS and CDR2 YFSETQ. Use of 60 Vbeta and 13 Jbeta primers characterized the PCR. Produced via immunoSEQ multiplex PCR; TCRdb's table is partial and in-frame only. The sample carries 95,000 to 110,000 clones, roughly three quarters recorded once. The V call is TRBV5-1, the J call TRBJ1-1; 10 nucleotides line up with TRBD1. The sequence derives from a woman between 35 and 50 years old in good health and CMV-seronegative. Specimen: PBMCs. The CDR3 spells CASKRQGATEAFF. In nucleotides, the CDR3 is TGCGCCAGCAAACGACAGGGGGCCACTGAAGCTTTCTTT.